The 32 T cell receptor beta chains presented below share a single source sample, sequenced in a study of cytomegalovirus exposure and HLA in healthy donors. Only in-frame clones appear in the TCRdb table, and some are missing; sequencing was by immunoSEQ multiplex PCR. The sample has some 49,000 clones; 85% to 95% are singletons. Material for sequencing was PBMCs. The receptors were sampled from a young man in good health and CMV-seronegative.

In this sample, this clone turned up a few times. The chain couples TRBV28 to TRBJ2-7; TRBD2 matches 7 bases. Germline V gene data show CDR1 as MDHEN and CDR2 as SYDVKM. The CDR3 totals 15 residues. V shed 6 bases and J 4 bases; nucleotides not matched to a gene: 12. CDR3 residues: CASRGISSGNYEQYF. CDR3 bases: TGTGCCAGCAGGGGGATTTCTAGCGGAAATTACGAGCAGTACTTC.

V gene TRBV28 combines with J gene TRBJ1-1, with TRBD1 as a possible D gene (5 bases). The germline CDR1 and CDR2 sequences are MDHEN and SYDVKM. The length of the CDR3 is 11 residues. The germline V and J ends were trimmed by 7 bases and 7 bases, with 10 bases remaining between them. CDR3 in amino acids: CASKGTVEAFF. The CDR3 DNA reads as TGTGCCAGCAAGGGGACTGTTGAAGCTTTCTTT.

V is TRBV28 and J is TRBJ1-3; a possible D gene is TRBD1 (5 bases). Germline CDR1 is MDHEN and CDR2 is SYDVKM. V was pared by 9 bases and J by 4 bases, with 16 bases between. The CDR3 is made up of 14 amino acids. The CDR3 here is CASHGGFGGNTIYF. CDR3 sequence (DNA): TGTGCCAGTCACGGGGGGTTTGGGGGAAACACCATATATTTT.

The rearrangement joins TRBV6-5 to TRBJ1-1; no firm D call. V gave up 2 bases and J gave up 1 base, with 8 bases separating them. Germline V CDR1 and CDR2: MNHEY, SVGAGI. The CDR3 spans 14 residues. The CDR3 DNA follows: TGTGCCAGCAGTTACCGAAGACAGAACACTGAAGCTTTCTTT. It specifies CASSYRRQNTEAFF.

This chain links TRBV6-1 with TRBJ1-4, with 10 positions matching TRBD1. V shed 3 bases, J shed 8 bases, and the junction held 6 bases outside the gene matches. This CDR3 spans 15 amino acids. From germline, CDR1 is MNHNS and CDR2 SASEGT. CDR3 sequence reads: CASSEQGTGAEKLFF. For the CDR3, the DNA is TGTGCCAGCAGTGAGCAGGGGACAGGGGCGGAAAAACTGTTTTTT.

This clone showed up just once. The rearrangement links TRBV28 to TRBJ2-7; TRBD2 is a possible D gene (6 bases). This CDR3 region has 15 residues. From germline, CDR1 is MDHEN and CDR2 SYDVKM. Trimming shortened V by 6 bases and J by 4 bases, and 19 bases separated the two germline ends. The CDR3 nucleotides are TGTGCCAGCAGGCGGGGCGGGGTCAATAAATACGAGCAGTACTTC. It yields the protein CASRRGGVNKYEQYF.

This rearrangement joins TRBV28 to TRBJ2-1; 7 bases are a match to TRBD1. The CDR3 has 13 amino acids. Germline V gene lookup returns CDR1 MDHEN and CDR2 SYDVKM. V lost 2 bases to trimming and J lost 12 bases; unmatched junction nucleotides: 7. Here the CDR3 DNA reads TGTGCCAGCAGTTTAGTGGGACAGATAGGGCAGTTCTTC. It translates to CASSLVGQIGQFF.

V gene TRBV9 combines with J gene TRBJ2-5, with 10 bases fitting TRBD1. The CDR3 length is 15 residues. The V gene end was trimmed by 4 bases and the J gene end by 2 bases; junction bases not matched to a gene: 5. CDR1 is SGDLS, CDR2 YYNGEE, per germline. CDR3 DNA: TGTGCCAGCAGCCTCACGGACAGGGGGCAAGAGACCCAGTACTTC. It codes for CASSLTDRGQETQYF.

The chain joins TRBV7-8 to TRBJ2-1, with TRBD1 identical over 7 bases. There are 16 residues in the CDR3. The germline V gene encodes CDR1 SGHVS and CDR2 FQNEAQ. The ends lost 5 bases at V and 3 bases at J; junction bases unmatched: 10. The CDR3 region is CASSPYPDRNYNEQFF. The CDR3 coding sequence is TGTGCCAGCAGCCCATACCCGGACAGGAACTACAATGAGCAGTTCTTC.

The V call is TRBV7-3, the J call TRBJ2-1; 8 nucleotides line up with TRBD2. V shed 5 bases, J shed 10 bases, and the junction held 7 bases outside the gene matches. Germline V gene data show CDR1 as SGHTA and CDR2 as FQGTGA. This CDR3 has 13 residues. The CDR3 region has the DNA TGTGCCAGCAGCCCGGGACTAGGGGACGAGCAGTTCTTC. Its translation: CASSPGLGDEQFF.

The chain recombines TRBV5-1 with TRBJ2-7; 10 positions agree with TRBD2. The CDR3 runs to 15 residues. CDR1 and CDR2 (germline): SGHRS, YFSETQ. Unmatched junction bases numbered 5, after V lost 1 base and J lost 4 bases. This CDR3 is CASSLQTSGLYEQYF. CDR3 DNA: TGCGCCAGCAGCTTGCAGACTAGCGGGTTATACGAGCAGTACTTC.

The genes are TRBV7-2 and TRBJ1-1; TRBD1 agrees at 10 bases. The CDR3 runs to 14 residues. The V and J ends lost 5 bases and 10 bases, in that order; junction bases with no gene match: 10. The germline V gene has CDR1 SGHTA and CDR2 FQGNSA. CDR3 loop: CASSPGQGSWGAFF. The CDR3 DNA reads as TGTGCCAGCAGCCCGGGACAGGGGAGTTGGGGAGCTTTCTTT.

This chain uses TRBV9 with TRBJ2-6; D possibly corresponds to TRBD2 (6 bases). V lost 3 bases, J lost 0 bases, and 16 bases lay in between. Looked up from germline, CDR1 is SGDLS and CDR2 is YYNGEE. The CDR3 is 18 amino acids. CDR3 sequence reads: CASSGLGRGSSGANVLTF. For the CDR3, the DNA is TGTGCCAGCAGCGGGTTAGGCCGGGGGAGCTCTGGGGCCAACGTCCTGACTTTC.

The rearrangement links TRBV10-1 to TRBJ2-4, with a possible D match to TRBD1 (6 bases). Per the germline V gene, CDR1 is WNHNN and CDR2 is SYGVQD (reference sequence). The CDR3 extends over 14 amino acids. V was trimmed by 1 base and J by 5 bases, leaving 9 bases between them. CDR3 bases: TGCGCCAGCAGTGAGTACAGGGCTGAAAACATTCAGTACTTC. Translation gives CASSEYRAENIQYF.

V usage is TRBV27 and J usage is TRBJ1-1; maybe TRBD1 (5 bases). Deletions cut 8 bases from V and 0 bases from J, with 22 bases between. This CDR3 has 17 residues. Germline V CDR1 and CDR2: MNHEY, SMNVEV (reference sequence). CDR3 bases: TGTGCCAGCTGTAGGGGTCTGGCTTATTTGGTGAACACTGAAGCTTTCTTT. It encodes CASCRGLAYLVNTEAFF.

The J gene is TRBJ2-7, the V gene TRBV30, with D maybe TRBD2 (5 bases). This CDR3 is built from 11 residues. The V end lost 3 bases, the J end lost 11 bases, and 14 bases lay between the germline ends. CDR1 GTSNPN and CDR2 SVGIG come from the germline V gene (reference sequence). CDR3 sequence reads: CAWSAGPREYF. In nucleotides, the CDR3 is TGTGCCTGGAGCGCCGGGCCGAGGGAGTACTTC.

The chain is built from TRBV28 and TRBJ1-2; weak D call: TRBD1 (6 bases). CDR3 size: 13 residues. Trimming removed 7 bases from V and 5 bases from J, with 14 bases in between. Looked up from germline, CDR1 is MDHEN and CDR2 is SYDVKM. CDR3 sequence (DNA): TGTGCCAGCACGACAGGCCTCCTATATGGCTACACCTTC. It encodes CASTTGLLYGYTF.

This rearrangement joins TRBV27 to TRBJ1-1, with no clear D. The germline V and J ends were trimmed by 3 bases and 3 bases, with 17 bases remaining between them. Germline CDR1 reads MNHEY; CDR2 reads SMNVEV (reference sequence). The CDR3 covers 16 residues. CDR3 coding DNA: TGTGCCAGCAGTTTCACAAGGTTTCTCGGGGACACTGAAGCTTTCTTT. It is translated as CASSFTRFLGDTEAFF.

J is TRBJ2-5 and V is TRBV7-2, with TRBD2 as a possible D gene (5 bases). CDR1 and CDR2 from the germline V gene are SGHTA and FQGNSA. The CDR3 is made up of 15 amino acids. The V end lost 1 base, the J end lost 4 bases, and 13 bases lay between the germline ends. CDR3: CASSLGSGVRETQYF. DNA for the CDR3: TGTGCCAGCAGCTTAGGTTCCGGGGTACGAGAGACCCAGTACTTC.

The chain couples TRBV12-5 to TRBJ2-7; D remains ambiguous. Germline values: CDR1 LGHNT, CDR2 FRNRAP. V was cut by 1 base and J by 4 bases, with 14 bases left in between. The CDR3 is 15 amino acids. The CDR3 sequence: CASGLGAWASYEQYF. The CDR3 region has the DNA TGTGCTAGTGGTTTGGGAGCTTGGGCGAGTTACGAGCAGTACTTC.

The chain joins TRBV6-6 to TRBJ2-1, with 11 bases identical to TRBD2. Germline CDR1 is MNHNY and CDR2 is SVGAGI (reference sequence). With 7 bases clipped from V and 7 bases from J, the junction kept 12 bases outside the gene matches. The CDR3 has 16 residues. The CDR3 nucleotides are TGTGCCAGCACTTCCCGCCAGGCTAGCGGGAGGAATGAGCAGTTCTTC. It yields the protein CASTSRQASGRNEQFF.

The chain uses TRBV18 and TRBJ2-4, with 9 bases aligning to TRBD2. This CDR3 spans 16 amino acids. Germline CDR1 and CDR2: KGHSH and LQKENI. The V segment lost 0 bases and the J segment 9 bases; nucleotides outside the gene matches: 9. This CDR3 reads CASSPPSGSGGSIQYF. The DNA of the CDR3 is TGTGCCAGCTCACCACCTAGCGGGAGCGGTGGGAGCATTCAGTACTTC.

The chain combines TRBV29-1 with TRBJ2-4; D uncertain. CDR1 and CDR2 (germline): SQVTM, ANQGSEA. The CDR3 contains 14 residues. V was cut by 1 base and J by 1 base, with 8 bases left in between. In nucleotides, the CDR3 is TGCAGCGTTGAAGGTACTTGGGCCAAAAACATTCAGTACTTC. This gives the protein CSVEGTWAKNIQYF.

The chain combines TRBV28 with TRBJ1-1, with D maybe TRBD1 (5 bases). Germline assignment: CDR1 MDHEN and CDR2 SYDVKM. This CDR3 spans 15 amino acids. V lost 0 bases, J lost 3 bases, and 11 bases lay in between. This CDR3 reads CASSLWAGRYTEAFF. The CDR3 DNA sequence: TGTGCCAGCAGTTTATGGGCAGGGCGGTACACTGAAGCTTTCTTT.

The gene calls are TRBV11-2 and TRBJ2-7; TRBD2 agrees at 7 bases. There are 14 residues in the CDR3. V lost 5 bases and J lost 3; bases outside the gene matches: 7. In germline, CDR1 is SGHAT, CDR2 FQNNGV. CDR3 residues: CASSLSGAGYEQYF. The CDR3 DNA sequence: TGTGCCAGCAGCCTAAGCGGGGCCGGCTACGAGCAGTACTTC.

The chain carries TRBV5-6 and TRBJ2-5; D perhaps matches TRBD2 (5 bases). This CDR3 is built from 14 residues. V was pared by 0 bases and J by 5 bases, with 11 bases between. Looked up from germline, CDR1 is SGHDT and CDR2 is YYEEEE. For the CDR3, the DNA is TGTGCCAGCAGCTTGGCCGTGGGCGGGGAGACCCAGTACTTC. The encoded protein is CASSLAVGGETQYF.

The chain uses TRBV2 and TRBJ2-2, with 10 bases identical to TRBD2. CDR1 and CDR2 (germline): SNHLY, FYNNEI. CDR3 length equals 16 residues. Unmatched junction bases numbered 5, after V lost 4 bases and J lost 3 bases. CDR3 nucleotide sequence: TGTGCCAGCAGTGTGGCTAGCGGGAGCGACACCGGGGAGCTGTTTTTT. Protein: CASSVASGSDTGELFF.

This clone showed up just once. The CDR3 protein is CASSLGQGRYEQYF. CDR3 DNA: TGTGCCAGCAGTTTGGGACAGGGGAGGTACGAGCAGTACTTC. The chain joins TRBV27 to TRBJ2-7, with 10 bases matching TRBD1. Germline loops: CDR1 MNHEY, CDR2 SMNVEV (reference sequence). V lost 3 bases and J lost 4; bases outside the gene matches: 3. CDR3 length: 14 amino acids.

The chain links TRBV29-1 to TRBJ2-7, with D perhaps TRBD2 (6 bases). Germline CDR1 and CDR2: SQVTM and ANQGSEA. The CDR3 runs 16 residues. With 3 bases removed from V and 7 bases from J, the gap between germline ends came to 25 bases. This chain's CDR3 is CSVEGGKGNPPPEQYF. CDR3 DNA: TGCAGCGTTGAGGGGGGAAAGGGGAACCCGCCACCGGAGCAGTACTTC.

This clone came up once. J is TRBJ2-1 and V is TRBV30; 8 bases line up with TRBD1. Germline V gene sequence: CDR1 GTSNPN, CDR2 SVGIG (reference sequence). This CDR3 contains 15 residues. J lost 5 bases, V lost 3 bases, and 9 bases had no gene match. The CDR3 spells CAWSRRTGPHNEQFF. In nucleotides, the CDR3 is TGTGCCTGGAGCAGGAGGACAGGGCCTCACAATGAGCAGTTCTTC.

This rearrangement joins TRBV6-9 to TRBJ1-4, with no clear D. This CDR3 comprises 11 residues. Between the trimmed V and J ends, which lost 6 bases and 6 bases, there was a span of 5 bases. CDR1 MNHGY and CDR2 SVAAGI come from the germline V gene. CDR3 amino acids: CASRRDEKLFF. CDR3 nucleotides: TGTGCCAGCAGGAGGGATGAAAAACTGTTTTTT.

V and J are TRBV7-3 and TRBJ2-1; TRBD2 agrees at 13 bases. The CDR3 extends over 19 amino acids. V shed 5 bases and J 4 bases; nucleotides not matched to a gene: 14. Germline V gene data show CDR1 as SGHTA and CDR2 as FQGTGA. The CDR3, as DNA: TGTGCCAGCAGCCCCCATGGACTAGCGGGAGAGTATGGTTACAATGAGCAGTTCTTC. It encodes CASSPHGLAGEYGYNEQFF.